This T cell receptor (beta chain) was profiled in a study of T cell responses to AZD1222 COVID-19 vaccine. Study-wide results and caveats: Donors in the cohort were predominantly white British and more often female, and clonal diversity was possibly underestimated. Regions 160-218 and 743-854 held dominance among vaccine-associated CD4 TCRs, which spanned spike. Samples come after the peak T cell response, not at day 14. Rises in breadth and depth of Spike-specific TCRs came after two AZD1222 doses.

Clones were sequenced by immunoSEQ multiplex PCR, and TCRdb holds only the in-frame ones, with some missing. Here the sample spans about 170,000 clones, roughly 93% being singletons. Concerning this clone itself: Its antigen is unknown.

Germline V gene data show CDR1 as LNHDA and CDR2 as SQIVND (reference sequence). V dropped 1 base and J dropped 0 bases, with 11 bases sitting between them. The CDR3 contains 16 residues. This rearrangement joins TRBV19 to TRBJ2-3; no reliable D call. The input for sequencing was peripheral blood, taken on day 0 of AZD1222 vaccination. The receptor was derived from an adult in good health. The CDR3 spells CASSIVTHLSTDTQYF. In DNA, the CDR3 is TGTGCCAGTAGTATAGTGACTCACCTTAGCACAGATACGCAGTATTTT.